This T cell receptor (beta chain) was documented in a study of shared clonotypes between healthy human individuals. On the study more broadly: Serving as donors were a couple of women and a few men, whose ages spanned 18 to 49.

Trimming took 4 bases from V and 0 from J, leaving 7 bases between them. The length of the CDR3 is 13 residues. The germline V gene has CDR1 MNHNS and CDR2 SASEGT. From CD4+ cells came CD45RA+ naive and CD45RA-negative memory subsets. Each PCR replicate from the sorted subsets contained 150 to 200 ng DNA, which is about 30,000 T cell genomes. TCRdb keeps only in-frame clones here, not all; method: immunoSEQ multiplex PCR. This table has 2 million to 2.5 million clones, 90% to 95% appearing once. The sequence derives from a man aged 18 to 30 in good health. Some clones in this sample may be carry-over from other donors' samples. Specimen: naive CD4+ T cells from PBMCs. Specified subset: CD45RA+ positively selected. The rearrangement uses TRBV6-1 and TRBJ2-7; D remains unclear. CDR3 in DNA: TGTGCCAGCAGTGGACACCCCTCCTACGAGCAGTACTTC. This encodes CASSGHPSYEQYF.